The next 16 T cell receptor beta chains were all read from a single sample in a study of shared clonotypes between healthy human individuals. Sequencing used immunoSEQ multiplex PCR; TCRdb keeps in-frame clones, though not all of them. Of about 480,000 clones in the sample, around 79% were seen once. Sequencing was carried out using PBMCs. These receptors were taken from a woman in her forties in good health. Some clones in this sample may be carry-over from other donors' samples.

V is TRBV6-6 and J is TRBJ1-3; unclear D gene. Germline V gene sequence: CDR1 MNHNY, CDR2 SVGAGI (reference sequence). V lost 8 bases and J 4 bases, leaving 12 bases between the germline ends. This CDR3 comprises 13 residues. The CDR3 sequence: CASCPSGGNTIYF. CDR3 sequence (DNA): TGTGCCAGCTGTCCTTCTGGGGGAAACACCATATATTTT.

The chain employs TRBV10-3 and TRBJ2-1, with D unresolved. Trimming stripped 0 bases from V and 9 bases from J, with 18 bases between. Germline lookup yields CDR1 ENHRY and CDR2 SYGVKD. The CDR3 has 16 amino acids. The DNA of the CDR3 is TGTGCCATCAGTGAGTCAGGCCTAGATCTGTCGAGTGAGCAGTTCTTC. Translation: CAISESGLDLSSEQFF.

This rearrangement joins TRBV19 to TRBJ2-2, with TRBD2 identical over 7 bases. CDR1 and CDR2 from the germline V gene are LNHDA and SQIVND (reference sequence). The CDR3 contains 17 residues. Losses at the gene ends were 6 bases for V and 2 bases for J; bases not matched to a gene: 12. Here the CDR3 reads CASRSSGNPANTGELFF. CDR3 sequence (DNA): TGTGCCAGTAGATCAAGCGGGAACCCTGCTAACACCGGGGAGCTGTTTTTT.

The chain uses TRBV29-1 and TRBJ2-3, with D unresolved. The germline CDR1 and CDR2 sequences are SQVTM and ANQGSEA. The CDR3 totals 12 residues. V was pared by 1 base and J by 4 bases, with 6 bases between. Here the CDR3 DNA reads TGCAGCGTTGAAGCCTCAGCAGATACGCAGTATTTT. Residues: CSVEASADTQYF.

The chain carries TRBV14 and TRBJ2-1; TRBD2 matches 8 bases. CDR3 length equals 14 residues. With V trimmed by 1 base and J by 6 bases, 2 bases remained unmatched. Germline V gene lookup returns CDR1 SGHDN and CDR2 FVKESK. CDR3 amino acids: CASSQGLAINEQFF. CDR3 in DNA: TGTGCCAGCAGCCAAGGACTAGCGATCAATGAGCAGTTCTTC.

The J gene is TRBJ2-7, the V gene TRBV5-4, with TRBD2 identical over 11 bases. The J segment lost 3 bases and the V segment lost 4 bases, leaving 6 bases of the junction unmatched. The CDR3 spans 15 residues. Germline V gene lookup returns CDR1 SGHNT and CDR2 YYREEE (reference sequence). Written as DNA, the CDR3 is TGTGCCAGCAGCACACCGGGACTAGCGGACTACGAGCAGTACTTC. This translates into CASSTPGLADYEQYF. The variable domain in full, with the rest retrieved from reference TRBV5-4 and TRBJ2-7, is ETGVTQSPTHLIKTRGQQVTLRCSSQSGHNTVSWYQQALGQGPQFIFQYYREEENGRGNFPPRFSGLQFPNYSSELNVNALELDDSALYLCASSTPGLADYEQYFGPGTRLTVT.

The chain recombines TRBV28 with TRBJ2-7; the match to TRBD1 covers 8 bases. The CDR3 covers 16 residues. In germline, CDR1 is MDHEN, CDR2 SYDVKM. V dropped 5 bases and J dropped 3; count of bases not matched to a gene: 12. CDR3 DNA sequence: TGTGCCAGCAGTGCCCCCCATCGGACAGGGAACTACGAGCAGTACTTC. Translation gives CASSAPHRTGNYEQYF.

V usage is TRBV28 and J usage is TRBJ2-7; D is possibly TRBD1 (6 bases). The V end lost 7 bases, the J end lost 0 bases, and 25 bases lay between the germline ends. CDR3 length equals 18 residues. CDR1 and CDR2 from the germline V gene are MDHEN and SYDVKM. CDR3 residues: CASTQVGARTESSYEQYF. The CDR3 region has the DNA TGTGCCAGCACCCAAGTGGGGGCGAGAACAGAAAGCTCCTACGAGCAGTACTTC.

The chain joins TRBV27 to TRBJ2-1; 8 bases align to TRBD2. Germline-derived CDR1 and CDR2 are MNHEY and SMNVEV (reference sequence). The CDR3 runs to 18 residues. V lost 5 bases, J lost 6 bases, and 18 bases stayed unmatched. CDR3 nucleotides: TGTGCCAGCAGTAGAACCCCTACCCGACGGGAGGGCCGCAATGAGCAGTTCTTC. Amino acid sequence: CASSRTPTRREGRNEQFF.

V gene TRBV2 combines with J gene TRBJ2-7; D not certain. From germline, CDR1 is SNHLY and CDR2 FYNNEI. The CDR3 is 12 amino acids. V lost 6 bases to trimming and J lost 1 base, with 7 bases between them. The CDR3 DNA sequence: TGTGCCAGCAGGGACGGATCCTACGAGCAGTACTTC. Amino acid sequence: CASRDGSYEQYF.

This clone has ten or more counts. This chain connects TRBV27 to TRBJ2-7; D may be TRBD2 (5 bases). V was cut by 5 bases and J by 2 bases, with 16 bases left in between. The CDR3 contains 15 residues. Germline CDR1 and CDR2: MNHEY and SMNVEV (reference sequence). CDR3 protein: CASSPDGVNAYEQYF. The DNA of the CDR3 is TGTGCCAGCAGTCCCGACGGGGTAAATGCCTACGAGCAGTACTTC.

The chain joins TRBV7-9 to TRBJ2-5; TRBD1 aligns across 7 bases. Per germline, CDR1 SEHNR and CDR2 FQNEAQ (reference sequence). This CDR3 spans 13 amino acids. Unmatched junction bases numbered 3, after V lost 3 bases and J lost 5 bases. The CDR3 spells CASSFTGVETQYF. The DNA of the CDR3 is TGTGCCAGCAGCTTCACAGGGGTGGAGACCCAGTACTTC. Variable domain in full (rest from reference TRBV7-9 and TRBJ2-5): DTGVSQNPRHKITKRGQNVTFRCDPISEHNRLYWYRQTLGQGPEFLTYFQNEAQLEKSRLLSDRFSAERPKGSFSTLEIQRTEQGDSAMYLCASSFTGVETQYFGPGTRLLVL.

The genes are TRBV5-3 and TRBJ2-7; tentatively, D is TRBD1 (7 bases). TRBV5-3 is designated an ORF whose function remains uncertain. V lost 1 base, J lost 7 bases, and 21 bases lay in between. CDR3 length: 16 residues. CDR3 sequence: CARSLRGRGAREEQYF. CDR3 coding DNA: TGTGCCAGAAGCTTGCGCGGCAGGGGGGCCCGTGAGGAGCAGTACTTC.

The V call is TRBV7-6, the J call TRBJ2-2; 14 bases agree with TRBD2. The germline V gene encodes CDR1 SGHVS and CDR2 FNYEAQ. CDR3 length: 18 residues. V dropped 1 base and J dropped 5; count of bases not matched to a gene: 6. The CDR3 loop is CASSLVGTSGSLTGELFF. CDR3 in DNA: TGTGCCAGCAGCTTAGTGGGGACTAGCGGGAGTCTTACCGGGGAGCTGTTTTTT.

This sequence joins TRBV4-1 and TRBJ2-3; 8 bases map to TRBD2. Per the germline V gene, CDR1 is MGHRA and CDR2 is YSYEKL. After removal of 4 bases from V and 0 bases from J, the junction contained 9 bases not matched to a gene. There are 17 residues in the CDR3. Here the CDR3 DNA reads TGCGCCAGCAGCCGAAGGGGGGGACTAGGTAGCACAGATACGCAGTATTTT. The encoded protein is CASSRRGGLGSTDTQYF.

This clone was seen more than once but under ten times. The rearrangement uses TRBV19 and TRBJ2-6; 8 positions match TRBD1. Germline lookup yields CDR1 LNHDA and CDR2 SQIVND (reference sequence). CDR3 length: 17 residues. Unmatched junction bases numbered 5, after V lost 3 bases and J lost 1 base. The CDR3 DNA reads as TGTGCCAGTAGTATGGGGACAGGATCATCTGGGGCCAACGTCCTGACTTTC. Translation: CASSMGTGSSGANVLTF.